One and the same sample provided the 2 T cell receptor beta chains below, sequenced in a study of molecular identifiers for immune sequencing clone quantification. TCRdb fed the PCR reads into MiXCR, producing one record per CDR3 protein. Among 53,000 or so distinct CDR3 sequences listed, about a third were seen once. The source material was naive CD8+ T cells from blood, with Jurkat cell RNA spiked in. Described subset: FACS-sorted CD8+CD4-CCR7+CD45RA+ naive T cells. These receptors were obtained from a human donor in good health. Some libraries in this study had Jurkat cell RNA spiked in.

Only a few counts were recorded for this clonotype. The rearrangement uses TRBV12-3 or TRBV12-4 and TRBJ2-7; 7 positions match TRBD1. The CDR3 totals 13 residues. V was pared by 9 bases and J by 6 bases, with 11 bases of the junction left unmatched. The chain's CDR3 is CASSTGPGLEQYF. The CDR3 DNA reads as TGTGCCAGTTCGACAGGGCCCGGTCTCGAGCAGTACTTC.

This clonotype is a singleton in its sample. The missing conserved phenylalanine or tryptophan at the end of this CDR3 makes a read error likely. The rearrangement links TRBV11-2 to TRBJ2-1; TRBD2 matches at 13 bases. This CDR3 is 17 amino acids long. V shed 4 bases and J 6 bases; nucleotides not matched to a gene: 9. Germline CDR1 reads SGHAT; CDR2 reads FQNNGV. The CDR3 is CASSSGRTSGSFNEQFI. CDR3 nucleotides: TGTGCCAGCAGCTCGGGCCGGACTAGCGGGAGTTTCAATGAGCAGTTCATC.